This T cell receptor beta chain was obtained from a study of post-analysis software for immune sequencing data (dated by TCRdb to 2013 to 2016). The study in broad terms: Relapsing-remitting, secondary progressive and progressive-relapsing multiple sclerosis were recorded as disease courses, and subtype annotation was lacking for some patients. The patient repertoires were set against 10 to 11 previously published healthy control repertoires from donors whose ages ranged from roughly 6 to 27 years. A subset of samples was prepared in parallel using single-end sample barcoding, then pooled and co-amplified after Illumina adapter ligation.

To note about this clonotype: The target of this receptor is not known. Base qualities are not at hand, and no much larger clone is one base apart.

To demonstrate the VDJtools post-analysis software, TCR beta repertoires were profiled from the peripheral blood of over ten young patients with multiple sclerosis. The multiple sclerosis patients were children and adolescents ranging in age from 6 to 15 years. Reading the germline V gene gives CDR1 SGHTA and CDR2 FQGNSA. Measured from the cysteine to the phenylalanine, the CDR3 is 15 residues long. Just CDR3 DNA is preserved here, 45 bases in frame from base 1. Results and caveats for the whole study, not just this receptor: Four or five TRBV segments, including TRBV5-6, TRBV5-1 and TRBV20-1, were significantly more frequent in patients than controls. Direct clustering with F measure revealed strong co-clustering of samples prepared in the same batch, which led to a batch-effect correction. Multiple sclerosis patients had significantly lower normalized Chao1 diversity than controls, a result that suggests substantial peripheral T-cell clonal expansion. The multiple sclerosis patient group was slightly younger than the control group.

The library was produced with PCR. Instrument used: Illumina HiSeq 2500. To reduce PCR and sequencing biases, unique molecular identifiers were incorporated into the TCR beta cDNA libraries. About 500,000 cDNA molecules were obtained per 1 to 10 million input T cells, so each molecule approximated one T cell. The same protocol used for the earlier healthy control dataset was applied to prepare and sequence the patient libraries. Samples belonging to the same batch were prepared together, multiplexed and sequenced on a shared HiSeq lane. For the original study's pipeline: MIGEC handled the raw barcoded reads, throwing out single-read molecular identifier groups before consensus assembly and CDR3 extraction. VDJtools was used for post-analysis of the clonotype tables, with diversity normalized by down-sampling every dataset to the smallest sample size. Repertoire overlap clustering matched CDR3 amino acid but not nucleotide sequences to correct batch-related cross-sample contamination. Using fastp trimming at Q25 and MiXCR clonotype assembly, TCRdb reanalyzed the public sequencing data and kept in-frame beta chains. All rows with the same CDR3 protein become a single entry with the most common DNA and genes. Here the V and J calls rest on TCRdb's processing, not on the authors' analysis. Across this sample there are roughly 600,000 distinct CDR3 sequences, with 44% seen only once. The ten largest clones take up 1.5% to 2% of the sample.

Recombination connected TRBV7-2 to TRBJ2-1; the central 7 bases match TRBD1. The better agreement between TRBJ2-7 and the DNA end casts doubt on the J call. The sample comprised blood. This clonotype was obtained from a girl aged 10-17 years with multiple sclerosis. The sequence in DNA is TGTGCCAGCACACAGGGGCCAGGTAGTGTGCATGAGCAGTACTTC. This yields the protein CASTQGPGSVHEQYF.